Reported below is one TCR beta chain. The J segment lost 3 bases and the V segment lost 4 bases, leaving 7 bases of the junction unmatched. CDR3 size: 15 residues. Germline V gene data show CDR1 as SEHNR and CDR2 as FQNEAQ (reference sequence). Per the authors' pipeline: It was from reference gene primer amplification that nucleated cell counts were estimated. The protocol was immunoSEQ multiplex PCR, while the TCRdb copy is restricted to in-frame clones and leaves out a portion. Clone size and V and J calls were adopted from that table, with D and trimming inferred from the DNA. The table shows around 200,000 clones, with around 80% occurring only once. The data originate from a study of blood T cell repertoires in COVID-19. About the study: Sources were T cells, B-cell-depleted T cells, or PBMCs; the material itself was cDNA or gDNA.

This sequence was found in a man aged 50-60 years with active or convalescent COVID-19. The chain links TRBV7-9 to TRBJ2-3, with 7 bases aligning to TRBD1. Source material: peripheral blood. The CDR3 nucleotides read TGTGCCAGCAGCTCAGGACAGGTTCCTACAGATACGCAGTATTTT. The encoded protein is CASSSGQVPTDTQYF.